Each of the 24 T cell receptor beta chains below was sequenced from the same sample in a study of cytomegalovirus exposure and HLA in healthy donors. Assay used: immunoSEQ multiplex PCR; TCRdb lists only in-frame clones, some missing. This sample has around 190,000 clones; roughly 82% occur once, and the top ten carry roughly 1.5%. The specimen was PBMCs. Receptor source: a woman aged 18-35 years in good health and CMV-seronegative.

This sequence joins TRBV28 and TRBJ1-1; D might be TRBD1 (6 bases). This CDR3 spans 13 amino acids. V was pared by 8 bases and J by 3 bases, with 13 bases between. The germline gives CDR1 MDHEN, CDR2 SYDVKM. CDR3 in DNA: TGTGCCAGCGTAAAGGGGGAGTACACTGAAGCTTTCTTT. Protein sequence: CASVKGEYTEAFF.

The chain recombines TRBV7-5 with TRBJ2-7; the table calls TRBD2, which could not be checked here. TRBV7-5 is noted as a pseudogene. The CDR3 runs to 14 residues. The CDR3 region has the DNA TGTGTCAGAAGCTTAGCGCATAGTGGCTACGAGCAGTACTTC. This gives the protein CVRSLAHSGYEQYF.

The chain combines TRBV6-5 with TRBJ1-2, with 7 bases fitting TRBD1. CDR3 length: 12 amino acids. CDR1 and CDR2 (germline): MNHEY, SVGAGI. V lost 6 bases to trimming and J lost 4 bases; unmatched junction nucleotides: 2. CDR3 sequence (DNA): TGTGCCAGCAGGCAGGGGGGCTATGGCTACACCTTC. Protein sequence: CASRQGGYGYTF.

V usage is TRBV10-3 and J usage is TRBJ2-1, with D perhaps TRBD1 (7 bases). This CDR3 region has 13 residues. CDR1 is ENHRY and CDR2 is SYGVKD in the germline V gene. The V end was cut by 10 bases, the J end by 11 bases, with 21 bases between. For the CDR3, the DNA is TGTGCCACACAAGTCGGCGGGACAGATCAGCAGTTCTTC. It codes for CATQVGGTDQQFF.

V and J are TRBV7-3 and TRBJ2-3, with D possibly TRBD2 on 6 matching bases. Germline V gene lookup returns CDR1 SGHTA and CDR2 FQGTGA. This CDR3 is 17 amino acids long. Trimming took 2 bases from V and 0 from J, leaving 15 bases between them. CDR3 sequence (DNA): TGTGCCAGCAGCTTATCCCCACGGGGGACTAGCACAGATACGCAGTATTTT. The encoded protein is CASSLSPRGTSTDTQYF.

This rearrangement joins TRBV5-1 to TRBJ2-2; weak D call: TRBD1 (6 bases). This CDR3 has 16 residues. Germline CDR1 reads SGHRS; CDR2 reads YFSETQ. Deletions cut 4 bases from V and 0 bases from J, with 13 bases between. DNA of the CDR3: TGCGCCAGCAGCACATCAGGGACACCGAACACCGGGGAGCTGTTTTTT. It codes for CASSTSGTPNTGELFF.

The V gene is TRBV15, the J gene TRBJ1-4; D is unclear. Trimming removed 0 bases at V and 7 bases at J, with 6 bases between. Germline loops: CDR1 LNHNV, CDR2 YYDKDF (reference sequence). CDR3 size: 13 residues. The CDR3 nucleotides are TGTGCCACCAGCAGAGATAGGAGTGAAAAACTGTTTTTT. This codes for CATSRDRSEKLFF.

V gene TRBV6-5 combines with J gene TRBJ1-2; TRBD1 is a possible D gene (5 bases). CDR3 length: 13 residues. The germline V gene encodes CDR1 MNHEY and CDR2 SVGAGI. Trimming pared 2 bases from V and 4 bases from J, leaving 8 bases between. In DNA, the CDR3 is TGTGCCAGCAGTTACAGGGGAATCTATGGCTACACCTTC. Amino acid sequence: CASSYRGIYGYTF.

The V gene is TRBV19, the J gene TRBJ2-1, with TRBD1 matching 10 bases. V was clipped by 3 bases and J by 6 bases; unmatched bases: 5. Germline-derived CDR1 and CDR2 are LNHDA and SQIVND (reference sequence). This CDR3 spans 15 amino acids. The CDR3 sequence is CASSIRRDRGNEQFF. In DNA form, the CDR3 reads TGTGCCAGTAGTATTAGGAGGGACAGGGGCAATGAGCAGTTCTTC.

This clone was picked up one time. This sequence joins TRBV7-9 and TRBJ2-3, with D possibly TRBD2 on 5 matching bases. Germline loops: CDR1 SEHNR, CDR2 FQNEAQ (reference sequence). Trimming removed 4 bases at V and 2 bases at J, with 19 bases between. The CDR3 has 17 residues. The CDR3 region is CASSSRRGRENTDTQYF. DNA of the CDR3: TGTGCCAGCAGCTCCCGACGGGGTCGGGAAAACACAGATACGCAGTATTTT.

V usage is TRBV5-8 and J usage is TRBJ1-1, with TRBD1 as a possible D gene (6 bases). Germline V gives CDR1 SGHTS, CDR2 YDEGEE. This CDR3 has 17 residues. V lost 0 bases and J lost 0, with 15 bases in between. This CDR3 is CASSLALWGHMNTEAFF. The CDR3 DNA follows: TGTGCCAGCAGCTTGGCCTTATGGGGGCACATGAACACTGAAGCTTTCTTT.

The genes are TRBV2 and TRBJ2-2; D might be TRBD1 (6 bases). V lost 7 bases to trimming and J lost 0 bases, with 15 bases between them. Germline V gene lookup returns CDR1 SNHLY and CDR2 FYNNEI. The CDR3 is 16 residues long. CDR3 sequence reads: CASNYRVPPNTGELFF. CDR3 coding DNA: TGTGCCAGCAACTACAGGGTTCCCCCGAACACCGGGGAGCTGTTTTTT. The full variable domain, in which reference TRBV2 and TRBJ2-2 provide the parts outside the CDR3, is EPEVTQTPSHQVTQMGQEVILRCVPISNHLYFYWYRQILGQKVEFLVSFYNNEISEKSEIFDDQFSVERPDGSNFTLKIRSTKLEDSAMYFCASNYRVPPNTGELFFGEGSRLTVL.

The rearrangement joins TRBV6-5 to TRBJ2-1; D ambiguous. The CDR3 covers 14 residues. The ends were cut back, 6 bases at V and 10 bases at J, with 19 bases in the middle. CDR1 MNHEY and CDR2 SVGAGI come from the germline V gene. The CDR3 loop is CASRSPGGRQEQFF. The DNA of the CDR3 is TGTGCCAGCAGATCGCCTGGCGGTCGGCAGGAGCAGTTCTTC.

The chain joins TRBV7-9 to TRBJ1-6; a possible D gene is TRBD1 (5 bases). V lost 1 base and J 10 bases, leaving 8 bases between the germline ends. This CDR3 contains 13 residues. The germline V gene encodes CDR1 SEHNR and CDR2 FQNEAQ (reference sequence). The CDR3 nucleotides are TGTGCCAGCAGCTTAGAGGGGAACTCACCCCTCCACTTT. Translation gives CASSLEGNSPLHF.

This rearrangement joins TRBV19 to TRBJ1-5, with 7 bases that match TRBD1. V lost 3 bases to trimming and J lost 7 bases; unmatched junction nucleotides: 9. The germline CDR1 and CDR2 sequences are LNHDA and SQIVND (reference sequence). The CDR3 extends over 15 amino acids. The CDR3 sequence: CASSIDRVYDQPQHF. The CDR3 bases are TGTGCCAGTAGTATTGACAGGGTATACGACCAGCCCCAGCATTTT.

The chain couples TRBV6-5 to TRBJ2-7; TRBD2 is a possible D gene (5 bases). CDR1 is MNHEY, CDR2 SVGAGI, per germline. The CDR3 has 11 amino acids. Trimming cost V 11 bases and J 3 bases, with 11 bases left between them. For the CDR3, the DNA is TGTGCCTCCGGGAACAACTACGAGCAGTACTTC. This translates into CASGNNYEQYF.

V is TRBV27 and J is TRBJ2-1, with D tentatively TRBD1 (6 bases). This CDR3 is 15 amino acids long. Trimming took 5 bases from V and 2 from J, leaving 13 bases between them. CDR1 is MNHEY, CDR2 SMNVEV, per germline (reference sequence). Here the CDR3 DNA reads TGTGCCAGCAGTCAACAGGGATTCCCCTACAATGAGCAGTTCTTC. This translates into CASSQQGFPYNEQFF.

The chain uses TRBV7-9 and TRBJ2-7; 9 bases map to TRBD2. Trimming took 2 bases from V and 2 from J; bases not matched to a gene: 10. CDR1 is SEHNR, CDR2 FQNEAQ, per germline (reference sequence). The CDR3 is 17 residues long. CDR3 region: CASSLMKGREGAYEQYF. CDR3 DNA sequence: TGTGCCAGCAGCTTAATGAAAGGGCGGGAGGGAGCCTACGAGCAGTACTTC.

V is TRBV9 and J is TRBJ2-2; possibly TRBD1 for D (5 bases). V was pared by 0 bases and J by 3 bases, with 9 bases between. CDR1 and CDR2 (germline): SGDLS, YYNGEE. This CDR3 is 15 amino acids long. CDR3 sequence reads: CASSVEDTYTGELFF. Written as DNA, the CDR3 is TGTGCCAGCAGCGTAGAGGACACATACACCGGGGAGCTGTTTTTT.

CDR3 nucleotide sequence: TGCAGCGCCGTACGATTGTTTAAGGGTAGCGGGTTTAGCTCCTACAATGAGCAGTTCTTC. This encodes CSAVRLFKGSGFSSYNEQFF. The J gene is TRBJ2-1, the V gene TRBV29-1, with 7 positions matching TRBD2. Per the germline V gene, CDR1 is SQVTM and CDR2 is ANQGSEA. Trimming at V came to 7 bases and at J to 0 bases, leaving 24 bases not matched to a gene. The CDR3 extends over 20 amino acids.

The chain uses TRBV5-1 and TRBJ1-2; the D gene is possibly TRBD1 (6 bases). The germline V and J ends were trimmed by 7 bases and 4 bases, with 20 bases remaining between them. This CDR3 spans 15 amino acids. CDR1 is SGHRS and CDR2 is YFSETQ in the germline V gene. CDR3 nucleotides: TGCGCCAGCGCCCAGGACAGCTCTAGCTCCTATGGCTACACCTTC. This sequence encodes CASAQDSSSSYGYTF. Full variable domain (missing parts from reference TRBV5-1 and TRBJ1-2): KAGVTQTPRYLIKTRGQQVTLSCSPISGHRSVSWYQQTPGQGLQFLFEYFSETQRNKGNFPGRFSGRQFSNSRSEMNVSTLELGDSALYLCASAQDSSSSYGYTFGSGTRLTVV.

V is TRBV25-1 and J is TRBJ2-7; TRBD2 might be the D (6 bases). V lost 4 bases to trimming and J lost 4 bases, with 20 bases between them. Germline CDR1 and CDR2: MGHDK and SYGVNS. This CDR3 has 16 amino acids. The CDR3 nucleotides read TGTGCCAGCAGTGTAGGTCGGGACTTCAGACCATACGAGCAGTACTTC. Translation: CASSVGRDFRPYEQYF.

The chain is built from TRBV4-2 and TRBJ2-2; 7 bases map to TRBD2. CDR3 length equals 18 residues. Germline V lookup: CDR1 LGHNA, CDR2 YNFKEQ. J was trimmed by 3 bases and V by 0 bases; bases with no gene match: 10. CDR3 in DNA: TGTGCCAGCAGCCAAGATCTAAGCGGGGAGAGTTACACCGGGGAGCTGTTTTTT. The encoded protein is CASSQDLSGESYTGELFF.

The chain joins TRBV11-2 to TRBJ2-2; 14 bases align to TRBD2. V lost 5 bases to trimming and J lost 4 bases; unmatched junction nucleotides: 9. Germline loops: CDR1 SGHAT, CDR2 FQNNGV. The CDR3 is 18 residues long. DNA for the CDR3: TGTGCCAGCAGCCCGGGACTAGCGGGAGTCGGGGGCACCGGGGAGCTGTTTTTT. This codes for CASSPGLAGVGGTGELFF. The entire variable domain, with the rest obtained from reference TRBV11-2 and TRBJ2-2, is as follows: EAGVAQSPRYKIIEKRQSVAFWCNPISGHATLYWYQQILGQGPKLLIQFQNNGVVDDSQLPKDRFSAERLKGVDSTLKIQPAKLEDSAVYLCASSPGLAGVGGTGELFFGEGSRLTVL.